This T cell receptor beta chain was observed in a study of blood T cell repertoires in COVID-19. Study at large: Material from acute and convalescent COVID-19 was sourced from the United States, Italy and Spain.

The germline V gene encodes CDR1 SGDLS and CDR2 YYNGEE. V was shortened by 4 bases and J by 7 bases, with 15 bases between the two germline ends. The length of the CDR3 is 15 residues. The data were produced by immunoSEQ multiplex PCR, yet TCRdb's version contains in-frame clones alone and is incomplete. The data show roughly 150,000 clones, 87% seen once. The chain carries TRBV9 and TRBJ1-6, with no clear D. The specimen was peripheral blood. This sequence was found in a human donor in a cohort sampled during active COVID-19. For the CDR3, the DNA is TGTGCCAGCAGCCTGACCCACGACGGGAATTCACCCCTCCACTTT. Its translation: CASSLTHDGNSPLHF.